What follows are 10 T cell receptor beta chains derived from one specimen sequenced in a study of T cell repertoires in cytomegalovirus infection. These TCRs are of unknown antigen specificity. TCRdb passed the reads through MiXCR, listing each CDR3 protein once. The sample has 700,000 to 950,000 distinct CDR3 sequences, less than 35% seen once. The sequences come from cultured CD8+ T cells from PBMCs, collected from culture after CMV antigen stimulation. The receptor set was obtained from a human donor in good health (CMV status not recorded). Some clones in this sample may be carry-over from other donors' samples.

This clonotype has a handful of counts. The chain employs TRBV19 and TRBJ2-7; TRBD1 matches 9 bases. V trimming: 3 bases; J trimming: 0 bases; junction bases outside the gene matches: 3. The CDR3 covers 15 residues. CDR1 LNHDA and CDR2 SQIVND come from the germline V gene (reference sequence). CDR3 amino acids: CASSIGQGYSYEQYF. CDR3 in DNA: TGTGCCAGTAGTATTGGACAGGGGTACTCCTACGAGCAGTACTTC. The variable domain in full, with the rest retrieved from reference TRBV19 and TRBJ2-7, is DGGITQSPKYLFRKEGQNVTLSCEQNLNHDAMYWYRQDPGQGLRLIYYSQIVNDFQKGDIAEGYSVSREKKESFPLTVTSAQKNPTAFYLCASSIGQGYSYEQYFGPGTRLTVT.

In nucleotides, the CDR3 is TGTGCCAGCAGCTTAGCTCAGGGGAGACCCCTCCACTTT. Translated, it gives CASSLAQGRPLHF. This chain connects TRBV11-2 to TRBJ1-6; weak D call: TRBD1 (6 bases). Germline values: CDR1 SGHAT, CDR2 FQNNGV. CDR3 size: 13 residues. Trimming stripped 1 base from V and 12 bases from J, with 10 bases between.

With respect to this clonotype: The junction and the germline gene differ at one end; a read error may be behind it. This rearrangement joins TRBV2 to TRBJ1-1; the D is unclear. The CDR3 totals 12 residues. From germline, CDR1 is SNHLY and CDR2 FYNNEI. CDR3 region: CASPSGNAEAFF. CDR3 sequence (DNA): TGTGCCAGCCCTTCGGGGAACGCTGAAGCTTTCTTT.

This clonotype was detected a few times. CDR3 sequence (DNA): TGTGCCAGCAGTGGGAAGGGGGAGAACACTGAAGCTTTCTTT. It specifies CASSGKGENTEAFF. The J gene is TRBJ1-1, the V gene TRBV6-1; D might be TRBD1 (6 bases). Germline loops: CDR1 MNHNS, CDR2 SASEGT. The CDR3 has 14 amino acids. Trimming took 4 bases from V and 1 from J, leaving 10 bases between them.

This clonotype has at least ten counts. The V and J genes are TRBV7-2 and TRBJ2-1; 9 bases line up with TRBD1. The CDR3 totals 17 residues. Germline CDR1 SGHTA, CDR2 FQGNSA. With V trimmed by 2 bases and J by 0 bases, 5 bases remained unmatched. The DNA of the CDR3 is TGTGCCAGCAGCTTAAACCGGGACAGGGACTCCTACAATGAGCAGTTCTTC. Protein: CASSLNRDRDSYNEQFF.

This clonotype was counted only a few times. V usage is TRBV7-8 and J usage is TRBJ2-1, with 7 positions matching TRBD1. Germline loops: CDR1 SGHVS, CDR2 FQNEAQ. The CDR3 runs 16 residues. Losses at the gene ends were 7 bases for V and 3 bases for J; bases not matched to a gene: 12. The CDR3 protein is CASTPDLGGIYNEQFF. The CDR3 region has the DNA TGTGCCAGCACCCCCGACTTAGGGGGCATCTACAATGAGCAGTTCTTC.

J is TRBJ2-7 and V is TRBV7-2; 7 nucleotides match TRBD2. CDR3 size: 15 residues. With 0 bases clipped from V and 3 bases from J, the junction kept 5 bases outside the gene matches. CDR1 SGHTA and CDR2 FQGNSA come from the germline V gene. CDR3: CASSLAGGKSYEQYV. CDR3 nucleotides: TGTGCCAGCAGCTTAGCGGGAGGGAAAAGCTACGAGCAGTACGTC.

CDR3 DNA sequence: TGTGCTAGTGGTGGGACAGGGGTCCCCTACAATGAGCAGTTCTTC. Translated: CASGGTGVPYNEQFF. The genes are TRBV12-5 and TRBJ2-1; 10 positions match TRBD1. V lost 5 bases, J lost 2 bases, and 3 bases stayed unmatched. CDR3 size: 15 residues. The germline CDR1 and CDR2 sequences are LGHNT and FRNRAP.

This clonotype was counted only a few times. CDR3 DNA: TGTGCCAGCATACTAGCGGGGGCTGAGACCCAGTACTTC. As protein: CASILAGAETQYF. The chain is built from TRBV7-9 and TRBJ2-5; 11 positions match TRBD2. CDR1 and CDR2 from the germline V gene are SEHNR and FQNEAQ (reference sequence). The ends lost 7 bases at V and 5 bases at J; junction bases unmatched: 3. The CDR3 length is 13 residues.

This clonotype has more than one count but fewer than ten. The chain is built from TRBV6-5 and TRBJ2-1; D may be TRBD2 (6 bases). Between the trimmed V and J ends, which lost 0 bases and 4 bases, there was a span of 10 bases. The germline V gene has CDR1 MNHEY and CDR2 SVGAGI. This CDR3 region has 15 residues. The CDR3 is CASSYSRREYNEQFF. CDR3 coding DNA: TGTGCCAGCAGTTACTCGAGGAGGGAATACAATGAGCAGTTCTTC.